This passage covers 23 T cell receptor beta chains from one sample sequenced in a study of beta chain features in type 1 diabetes. cDNA synthesis used the whole RNA isolate, giving expressed TCRB sequences. Produced via immunoSEQ multiplex PCR; TCRdb's table is partial and in-frame only. The table records over 300,000 clones, 8% of them present only once. Sequenced sample: central memory CD4+ T cells from blood. The source of these receptors is a young woman in good health.

The rearrangement uses TRBV5-8 and TRBJ2-6, with D tentatively TRBD1 (6 bases). CDR1 SGHTS and CDR2 YDEGEE come from the germline V gene. The CDR3 runs to 18 residues. The V and J ends lost 1 base and 2 bases respectively, with 16 bases between them. CDR3 region: CASSLRSRGMPGANVLTF. The CDR3 bases are TGTGCCAGCAGCTTGCGTAGCAGGGGAATGCCTGGGGCCAACGTCCTGACTTTC.

This clone was found a few times. For the CDR3, the DNA is TGTGCCAGCAGTGGAATACAGGGGGCTTACGAGCAGTACTTC. This gives the protein CASSGIQGAYEQYF. The chain combines TRBV27 with TRBJ2-7, with TRBD1 matching over 9 bases. The CDR3 runs 14 residues. V lost 5 bases to trimming and J lost 4 bases; unmatched junction nucleotides: 6. In germline, CDR1 is MNHEY, CDR2 SMNVEV (reference sequence).

V usage is TRBV7-2 and J usage is TRBJ2-7; D possibly uses TRBD1 or TRBD2 (5 bases each). The germline gives CDR1 SGHTA, CDR2 FQGNSA. CDR3 length: 16 amino acids. V was trimmed by 0 bases and J by 3 bases, leaving 15 bases between them. The CDR3 DNA follows: TGTGCCAGCAGCTTAGCTAGTTCTACGGGGCTCTACGAGCAGTACTTC. This translates into CASSLASSTGLYEQYF.

This chain links TRBV10-3 with TRBJ1-5; the D gene is possibly TRBD1 (5 bases). Between the trimmed V and J ends, which lost 10 bases and 0 bases, there was a span of 13 bases. This CDR3 comprises 14 residues. Germline V lookup: CDR1 ENHRY, CDR2 SYGVKD. The CDR3 spells CASAGGSSNQPQHF. The CDR3 DNA reads as TGTGCCAGCGCCGGGGGATCTAGCAATCAGCCCCAGCATTTT.

This sequence joins TRBV9 and TRBJ1-2; TRBD1 might be the D (5 bases). The CDR3 is 15 residues long. V lost 2 bases to trimming and J lost 3 bases, with 14 bases between them. CDR1 and CDR2 (germline): SGDLS, YYNGEE. CDR3 sequence reads: CASSVQGSVDYGYTF. The CDR3 nucleotides are TGTGCCAGCAGCGTCCAGGGAAGTGTGGACTATGGCTACACCTTC. The full variable domain, in which reference TRBV9 and TRBJ1-2 provide the parts outside the CDR3, is DSGVTQTPKHLITATGQRVTLRCSPRSGDLSVYWYQQSLDQGLQFLIQYYNGEERAKGNILERFSAQQFPDLHSELNLSSLELGDSALYFCASSVQGSVDYGYTFGSGTRLTVV.

This clone showed up many times. The rearrangement links TRBV7-7 to TRBJ2-1, with D uncertain. This CDR3 is 13 amino acids long. CDR1 and CDR2 (germline): SSHAT, FNYEAQ (reference sequence). CDR3 bases: TGTGCTAGCTCCACGGACGTGTACAATGAGCAGTTCTTC. Amino acids: CASSTDVYNEQFF.

The sample holds a few counts of this clone. V is TRBV4-1 and J is TRBJ2-7; D unresolved. CDR3 length equals 16 residues. Trimming took off 1 base at V and 2 bases at J, with 15 bases between the two ends. Germline V CDR1 and CDR2: MGHRA, YSYEKL. The CDR3 protein is CASSQAQANSPYEQYF. The CDR3 nucleotides read TGCGCCAGCAGCCAAGCTCAAGCGAACAGCCCCTACGAGCAGTACTTC.

This clone was counted between two and nine times. This chain links TRBV18 with TRBJ2-1, with D perhaps matching TRBD1 or TRBD2 (5 bases each). This CDR3 is built from 12 residues. The V and J ends lost 3 bases and 8 bases respectively, with 8 bases between them. The germline V gene has CDR1 KGHSH and CDR2 LQKENI. The CDR3 DNA reads as TGTGCCAGCTCACCCGGGGCTTATGAGCAGTTCTTC. Amino acid sequence: CASSPGAYEQFF. Full variable domain (rest looked up from reference TRBV18 and TRBJ2-1): NAGVMQNPRHLVRRRGQEARLRCSPMKGHSHVYWYRQLPEEGLKFMVYLQKENIIDESGMPKERFSAEFPKEGPSILRIQQVVRGDSAAYFCASSPGAYEQFFGPGTRLTVL.

About this clone: This sequence is one base from a far larger clone and is likely a read error. The same CDR3 can be traced to other DNA sequences in this sample. The V gene is TRBV7-2, the J gene TRBJ2-5; a possible D gene is TRBD1 (6 bases). Germline loops: CDR1 SGHTA, CDR2 FQGNSA. The CDR3 runs to 13 residues. Trimming shortened V by 3 bases and J by 1 base, and 6 bases separated the two germline ends. This CDR3 reads CASSLDSQETQYF. The DNA of the CDR3 is TGTGCCAGCAGCTTGGACAGCCAAGAGACCCAGTACTTC.

This clone was seen a handful of times. The genes are TRBV19 and TRBJ2-4; D not certain. The CDR3 contains 11 residues. The V and J ends lost 3 bases and 6 bases respectively, with 3 bases between them. CDR1 LNHDA and CDR2 SQIVND come from the germline V gene (reference sequence). CDR3 coding DNA: TGTGCCAGTAGTATTGGAAACATTCAGTACTTC. Its protein product is CASSIGNIQYF.

The chain employs TRBV2 and TRBJ2-7; D unresolved. This CDR3 region has 11 residues. The V end was cut by 5 bases, the J end by 3 bases, with 5 bases between. The germline gives CDR1 SNHLY, CDR2 FYNNEI. CDR3 loop: CASSYIYEQYF. CDR3 DNA: TGTGCCAGCAGTTATATCTACGAGCAGTACTTC.

The chain uses TRBV7-3 and TRBJ2-7; TRBD1 agrees at 9 bases. V was pared by 5 bases and J by 6 bases, with 5 bases of the junction left unmatched. CDR3 length equals 13 residues. Germline V CDR1 and CDR2: SGHTA, FQGTGA. Written as DNA, the CDR3 is TGTGCCAGCAGCCTAGGGACAGGGTCCGAGCAGTACTTC. Protein: CASSLGTGSEQYF.

The V gene is TRBV9, the J gene TRBJ2-3, with 7 bases matching TRBD2. The germline gives CDR1 SGDLS, CDR2 YYNGEE. V was clipped by 4 bases and J by 4 bases; unmatched bases: 9. This CDR3 has 15 amino acids. The CDR3 region is CASSLTSERADTQYF. The CDR3 DNA reads as TGTGCCAGCAGCCTTACTAGCGAAAGGGCAGATACGCAGTATTTT.

There are a few counts of this clone. The chain joins TRBV7-2 to TRBJ1-5; D remains ambiguous. Trimming stripped 5 bases from V and 6 bases from J, with 11 bases between. The germline V gene has CDR1 SGHTA and CDR2 FQGNSA. The CDR3 is 13 amino acids. Written as DNA, the CDR3 is TGTGCCAGCAGCCCTGGCCCGGGTCAGCCCCAGCATTTT. Translating it yields CASSPGPGQPQHF.

This sequence joins TRBV4-1 and TRBJ2-4; TRBD2 matches at 9 bases. Germline CDR1 MGHRA, CDR2 YSYEKL. The length of the CDR3 is 17 residues. J was trimmed by 3 bases and V by 0 bases; bases with no gene match: 6. The CDR3 DNA is TGCGCCAGCAGCCAAGAGGCACTAGCGGGTAACAAAAACATTCAGTACTTC. Translating gives CASSQEALAGNKNIQYF.

This rearrangement joins TRBV28 to TRBJ2-2; 14 bases fit TRBD2. CDR1 MDHEN and CDR2 SYDVKM come from the germline V gene. CDR3 length: 20 residues. The V gene end was trimmed by 6 bases and the J gene end by 1 base; junction bases not matched to a gene: 13. CDR3 residues: CASSGEWTSGRFVNTGELFF. CDR3 in DNA: TGTGCCAGCAGCGGGGAATGGACTAGCGGGAGGTTCGTGAACACCGGGGAGCTGTTTTTT.

In its sample, this clone was seen many times. The chain links TRBV7-8 to TRBJ2-1, with TRBD2 matching over 11 bases. J gave up 5 bases and V 3 bases, and 6 bases lay outside the gene matches. The CDR3 runs 16 residues. Germline CDR1 reads SGHVS; CDR2 reads FQNEAQ. The CDR3 is CASSFSILAGDNEQFF. The CDR3 nucleotides are TGTGCCAGCAGCTTTTCCATACTAGCGGGGGACAATGAGCAGTTCTTC.

This clone was counted only a few times. This chain connects TRBV28 to TRBJ2-3, with D perhaps TRBD2 (6 bases). The germline V and J ends were trimmed by 4 bases and 1 base, with 18 bases remaining between them. This CDR3 has 17 residues. Germline CDR1 and CDR2: MDHEN and SYDVKM. The CDR3 DNA is TGTGCCAGCAGTTGGAGGGGTTACGCACGGGGCACAGATACGCAGTATTTT. This codes for CASSWRGYARGTDTQYF.

The CDR3 bases are TGTGCCAGCACTATTTCGACAGGGATGTACGAGCAGTACTTC. Its translation is CASTISTGMYEQYF. The chain uses TRBV7-2 and TRBJ2-7, with 7 positions matching TRBD1. J lost 4 bases, V lost 7 bases, and 10 bases had no gene match. The CDR3 sequence is 14 residues long. CDR1 SGHTA and CDR2 FQGNSA come from the germline V gene.

The table lists this clone with a few counts. The V gene is TRBV15, the J gene TRBJ2-1; the D gene is possibly TRBD2 (5 bases). The CDR3 contains 12 residues. The ends were cut back, 1 base at V and 9 bases at J, with 7 bases in the middle. Per the germline V gene, CDR1 is LNHNV and CDR2 is YYDKDF (reference sequence). The CDR3 bases are TGTGCCACCAGCAGAGGGGAGTTTGAGCAGTTCTTC. It yields the protein CATSRGEFEQFF.

The chain combines TRBV5-1 with TRBJ2-7; no firm D call. CDR1 and CDR2 from the germline V gene are SGHRS and YFSETQ. The CDR3 length is 15 residues. Trimming took off 0 bases at V and 2 bases at J, with 12 bases between the two ends. The CDR3 loop reads CASSLEGKPTYEQYF. DNA of the CDR3: TGCGCCAGCAGCTTGGAAGGAAAACCGACCTACGAGCAGTACTTC.

CDR3 loop: CASSSPSGRIDEQYF. CDR3 DNA: TGTGCCAGCAGTTCCCCTAGCGGGAGGATCGACGAGCAGTACTTC. This chain connects TRBV28 to TRBJ2-7, with 11 bases lining up with TRBD2. The germline V gene encodes CDR1 MDHEN and CDR2 SYDVKM. The CDR3 length is 15 residues. V lost 4 bases to trimming and J lost 5 bases; unmatched junction nucleotides: 7.

This clone turned up a few times. The chain couples TRBV7-2 to TRBJ1-5; no reliable D call. The CDR3 contains 13 residues. CDR1 and CDR2 (germline): SGHTA, FQGNSA. V lost 4 bases to trimming and J lost 5 bases, with 9 bases between them. The CDR3 DNA follows: TGTGCCAGCAGCTCGGACGGGCATCAGCCCCAGCATTTT. Translating it yields CASSSDGHQPQHF. The variable domain in full, completed from reference TRBV7-2 and TRBJ1-5, reads GAGVSQSPSNKVTEKGKDVELRCDPISGHTALYWYRQSLGQGLEFLIYFQGNSAPDKSGLPSDRFSAERTGGSVSTLTIQRTQQEDSAVYLCASSSDGHQPQHFGDGTRLSIL.